This entry concerns a single T cell receptor (beta chain). The target antigen is unknown. The sample originates from a study of cytomegalovirus exposure and HLA in healthy donors. Whole-study context: The platform used for the roughly 110 validation repertoires matched that of the roughly 670 first-cohort repertoires, a later analysis reported. Study results and caveats: Per published reports, the classifier diagnosed cytomegalovirus status with high specificity and sensitivity. It was about 180 TCR beta chains that were listed as cytomegalovirus-associated. Subsequent analysis found a tendency for first-cohort TCR clusters to co-occur within the roughly 130 validation repertoires.

Assay used: immunoSEQ multiplex PCR; TCRdb lists only in-frame clones, some missing. The sample has some 110,000 clones, around 94% seen once. This CDR3 spans 17 amino acids. This clonotype originated in a woman aged 18-29 years in good health and CMV-seronegative. The chain employs TRBV21-1 and TRBJ2-5; the table's D call, TRBD2, has no DNA check behind it. TRBV21-1 is flagged as a pseudogene. Sequencing used PBMCs. CDR3 nucleotide sequence: TGTGCCAGCAGCAAAAGCCTGTCGCTTCCGCACCCCGAGACCCAGTACTTC. As protein: CASSKSLSLPHPETQYF.